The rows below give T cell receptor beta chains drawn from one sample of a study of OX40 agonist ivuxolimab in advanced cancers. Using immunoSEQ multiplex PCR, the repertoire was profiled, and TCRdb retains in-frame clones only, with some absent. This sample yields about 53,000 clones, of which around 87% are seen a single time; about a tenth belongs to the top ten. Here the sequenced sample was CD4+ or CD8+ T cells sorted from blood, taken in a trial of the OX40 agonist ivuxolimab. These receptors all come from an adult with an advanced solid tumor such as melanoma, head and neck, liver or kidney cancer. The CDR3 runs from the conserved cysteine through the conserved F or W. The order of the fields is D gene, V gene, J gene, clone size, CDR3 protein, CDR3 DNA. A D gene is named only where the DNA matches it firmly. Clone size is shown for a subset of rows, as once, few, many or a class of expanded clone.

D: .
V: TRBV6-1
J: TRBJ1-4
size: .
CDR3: CASSEAGRNEKLFF
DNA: TGTGCCAGCAGTGAAGCAGGACGGAATGAAAAACTGTTTTTT

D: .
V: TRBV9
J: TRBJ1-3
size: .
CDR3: CASSVSSSGNTIYF
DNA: TGTGCCAGCAGCGTAAGCAGCTCTGGAAACACCATATATTTT

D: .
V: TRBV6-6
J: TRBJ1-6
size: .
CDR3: CASSRTDLNSPLHF
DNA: TGTGCCAGCAGTAGGACAGACCTTAATTCACCCCTCCACTTT

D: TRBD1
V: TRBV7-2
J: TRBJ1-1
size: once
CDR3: CASSLLGPGTGGGTEAFF
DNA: TGTGCCAGCAGCTTACTCGGACCCGGGACAGGGGGCGGCACTGAAGCTTTCTTT

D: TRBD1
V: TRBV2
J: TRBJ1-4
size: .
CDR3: CASSVGQATNEKLFF
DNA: TGTGCCAGCAGCGTGGGACAGGCAACTAATGAAAAACTGTTTTTT

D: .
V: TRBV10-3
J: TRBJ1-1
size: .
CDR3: CAISTGQPNTEAFF
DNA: TGTGCCATCAGTACAGGACAGCCGAACACTGAAGCTTTCTTT

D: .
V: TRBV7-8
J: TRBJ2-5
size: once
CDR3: CASSLGVGLQETQYF
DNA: TGTGCCAGCAGTTTAGGGGTAGGCCTACAAGAGACCCAGTACTTC

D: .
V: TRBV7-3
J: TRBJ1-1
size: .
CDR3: CASSLSGQNTEAFF
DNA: TGTGCCAGCAGCTTAAGTGGCCAGAACACTGAAGCTTTCTTT

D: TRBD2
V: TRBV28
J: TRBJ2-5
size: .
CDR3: CASSFERGEEETQYF
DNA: TGTGCCAGCAGTTTTGAGCGGGGGGAAGAAGAGACCCAGTACTTC

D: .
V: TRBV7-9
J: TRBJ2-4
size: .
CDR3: CASSLGDIQYF
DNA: TGTGCCAGCAGCTTAGGGGATATTCAGTACTTC

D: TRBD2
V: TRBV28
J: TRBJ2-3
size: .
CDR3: CASSSRRGGGTDTQYF
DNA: TGTGCCAGCAGTTCTCGACGGGGAGGGGGCACAGATACGCAGTATTTT

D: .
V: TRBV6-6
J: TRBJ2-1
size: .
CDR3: CASSYAGTHEQFF
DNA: TGTGCCAGCAGTTACGCCGGAACCCATGAGCAGTTCTTC

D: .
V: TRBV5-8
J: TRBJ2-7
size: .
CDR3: CASSSVRPNMYEQYF
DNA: TGTGCCAGCAGCAGCGTCAGGCCAAATATGTACGAGCAGTACTTC

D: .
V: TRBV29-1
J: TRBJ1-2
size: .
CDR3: CSGLNSLYGYTF
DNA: TGCAGCGGATTAAACAGCCTCTATGGCTACACCTTC

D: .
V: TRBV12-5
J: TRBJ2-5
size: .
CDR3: CASGTSGIGETQYF
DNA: TGTGCTAGTGGTACCTCGGGAATTGGGGAGACCCAGTACTTC

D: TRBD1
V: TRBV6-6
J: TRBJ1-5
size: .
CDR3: CASSLTGGAGQPQHF
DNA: TGTGCCAGCAGTTTGACAGGGGGCGCGGGTCAGCCCCAGCATTTT

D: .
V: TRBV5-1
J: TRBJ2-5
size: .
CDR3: CASRLGTVQETQYF
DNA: TGCGCCAGCAGACTAGGGACTGTCCAAGAGACCCAGTACTTC

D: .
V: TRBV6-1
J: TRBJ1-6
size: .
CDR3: CASSEAEAGYSPLHF
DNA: TGTGCCAGCAGTGAAGCGGAGGCAGGTTATTCACCCCTCCACTTT

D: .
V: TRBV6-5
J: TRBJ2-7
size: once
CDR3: CASSFTPSSYEQYF
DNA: TGTGCCAGCAGCTTCACACCGAGCTCCTACGAGCAGTACTTC